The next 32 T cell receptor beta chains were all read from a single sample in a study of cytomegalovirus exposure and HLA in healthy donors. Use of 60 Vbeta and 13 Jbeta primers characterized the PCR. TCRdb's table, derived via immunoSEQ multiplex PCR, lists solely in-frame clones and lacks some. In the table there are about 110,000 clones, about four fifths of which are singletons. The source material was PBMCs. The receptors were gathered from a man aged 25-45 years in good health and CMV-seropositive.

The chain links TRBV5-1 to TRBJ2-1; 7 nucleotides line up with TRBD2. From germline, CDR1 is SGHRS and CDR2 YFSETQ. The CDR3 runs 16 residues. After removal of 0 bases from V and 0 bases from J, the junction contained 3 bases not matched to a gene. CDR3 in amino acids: CASSLDGGSSYNEQFF. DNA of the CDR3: TGCGCCAGCAGCTTGGACGGCGGGAGCTCCTACAATGAGCAGTTCTTC.

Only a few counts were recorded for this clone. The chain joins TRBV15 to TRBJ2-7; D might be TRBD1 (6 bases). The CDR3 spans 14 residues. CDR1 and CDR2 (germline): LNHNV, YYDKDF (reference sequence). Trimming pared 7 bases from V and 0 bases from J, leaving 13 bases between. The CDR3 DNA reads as TGTGCCACCACCCCCGACAGGAGCTCCTACGAGCAGTACTTC. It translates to CATTPDRSSYEQYF.

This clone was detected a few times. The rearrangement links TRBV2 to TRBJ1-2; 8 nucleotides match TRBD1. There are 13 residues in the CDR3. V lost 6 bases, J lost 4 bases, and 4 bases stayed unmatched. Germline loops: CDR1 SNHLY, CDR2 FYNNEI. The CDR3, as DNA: TGTGCCAGCAGCCAGGGGGCTGGCTATGGCTACACCTTC. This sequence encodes CASSQGAGYGYTF.

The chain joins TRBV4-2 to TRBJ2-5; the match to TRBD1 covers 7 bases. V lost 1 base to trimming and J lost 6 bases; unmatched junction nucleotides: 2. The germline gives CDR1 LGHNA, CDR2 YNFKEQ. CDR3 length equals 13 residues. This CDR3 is CASSQGQGKTQYF. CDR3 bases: TGTGCCAGCAGCCAAGGACAGGGCAAGACCCAGTACTTC.

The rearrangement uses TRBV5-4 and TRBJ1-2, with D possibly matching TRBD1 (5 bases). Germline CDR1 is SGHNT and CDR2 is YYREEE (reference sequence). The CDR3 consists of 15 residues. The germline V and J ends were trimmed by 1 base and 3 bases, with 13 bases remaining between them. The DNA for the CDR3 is TGTGCCAGCAGCTTGTCGGGGGGAGAGGACTATGGCTACACCTTC. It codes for CASSLSGGEDYGYTF.

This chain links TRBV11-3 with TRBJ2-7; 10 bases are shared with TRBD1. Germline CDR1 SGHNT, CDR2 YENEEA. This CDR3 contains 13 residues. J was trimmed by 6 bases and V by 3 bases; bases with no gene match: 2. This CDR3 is CASSLGTGAEQYV. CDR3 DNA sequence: TGTGCCAGCAGCTTGGGGACAGGGGCCGAGCAGTACGTC.

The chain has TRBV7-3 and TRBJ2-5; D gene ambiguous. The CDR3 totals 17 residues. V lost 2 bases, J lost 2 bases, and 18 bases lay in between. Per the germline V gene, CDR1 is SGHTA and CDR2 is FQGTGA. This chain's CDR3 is CASSLPSRGRPQETQYF. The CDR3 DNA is TGTGCCAGCAGCTTACCCTCCCGCGGTCGGCCACAAGAGACCCAGTACTTC.

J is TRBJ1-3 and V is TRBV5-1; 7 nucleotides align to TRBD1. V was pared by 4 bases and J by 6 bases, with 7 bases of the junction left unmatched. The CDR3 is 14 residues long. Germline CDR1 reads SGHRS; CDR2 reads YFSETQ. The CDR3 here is CASSPGQPINTIYF. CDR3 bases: TGCGCCAGCAGCCCGGGACAGCCCATAAACACCATATATTTT.

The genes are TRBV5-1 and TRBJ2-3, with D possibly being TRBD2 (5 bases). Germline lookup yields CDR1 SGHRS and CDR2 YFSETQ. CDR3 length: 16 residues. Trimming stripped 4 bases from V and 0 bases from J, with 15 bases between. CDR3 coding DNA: TGCGCCAGCAGCGACGGAGCGGCCTCTAGCACAGATACGCAGTATTTT. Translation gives CASSDGAASSTDTQYF.

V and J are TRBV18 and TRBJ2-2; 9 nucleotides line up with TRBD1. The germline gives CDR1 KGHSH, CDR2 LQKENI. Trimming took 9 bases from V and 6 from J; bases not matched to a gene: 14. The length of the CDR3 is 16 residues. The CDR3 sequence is CASSTLRDRAPGELFF. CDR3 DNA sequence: TGTGCCAGTTCGACGCTCCGGGACAGGGCTCCCGGGGAGCTGTTTTTT.

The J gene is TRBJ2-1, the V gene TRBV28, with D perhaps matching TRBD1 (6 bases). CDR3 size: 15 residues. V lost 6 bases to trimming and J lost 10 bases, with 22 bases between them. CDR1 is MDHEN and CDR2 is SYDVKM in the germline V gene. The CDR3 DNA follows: TGTGCCAGCAGCCTACCAGGGACAATAAAGAAGGAGCAGTTCTTC. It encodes CASSLPGTIKKEQFF.

CDR3 DNA sequence: TGTGCCAGTAGTGCGGCAGGGGCGGCTTTCTTT. It encodes CASSAAGAAFF. The chain links TRBV19 to TRBJ1-1, with D maybe TRBD1 (6 bases). The CDR3 runs to 11 residues. The germline CDR1 and CDR2 sequences are LNHDA and SQIVND (reference sequence). V was pared by 5 bases and J by 11 bases, with 12 bases between. Based on the CDR3 plus reference TRBV19 and TRBJ1-1, the full variable domain is DGGITQSPKYLFRKEGQNVTLSCEQNLNHDAMYWYRQDPGQGLRLIYYSQIVNDFQKGDIAEGYSVSREKKESFPLTVTSAQKNPTAFYLCASSAAGAAFFGQGTRLTVV.

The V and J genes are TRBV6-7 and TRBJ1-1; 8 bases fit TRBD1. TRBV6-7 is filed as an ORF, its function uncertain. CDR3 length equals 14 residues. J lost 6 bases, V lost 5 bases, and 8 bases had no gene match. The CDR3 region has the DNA TGTGCCAGCAGTCCAGGACAGGGACGGCCTGAAGCTTTCTTT. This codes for CASSPGQGRPEAFF.

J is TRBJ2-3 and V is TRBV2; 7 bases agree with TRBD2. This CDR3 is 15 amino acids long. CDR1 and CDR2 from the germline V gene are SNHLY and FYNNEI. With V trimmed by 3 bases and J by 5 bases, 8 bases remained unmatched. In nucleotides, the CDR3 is TGTGCCAGCAGTGACATGACTAGCTTCATAGATACGCAGTATTTT. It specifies CASSDMTSFIDTQYF.

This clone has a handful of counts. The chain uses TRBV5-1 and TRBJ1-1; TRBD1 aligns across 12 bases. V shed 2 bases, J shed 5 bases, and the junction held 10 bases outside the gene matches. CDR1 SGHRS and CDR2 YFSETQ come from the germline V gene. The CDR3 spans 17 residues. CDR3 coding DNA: TGCGCCAGCAGCTTTAGGGGACAGGGGGCCTTGAGGACTGAAGCTTTCTTT. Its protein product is CASSFRGQGALRTEAFF. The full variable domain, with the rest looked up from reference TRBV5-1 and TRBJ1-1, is KAGVTQTPRYLIKTRGQQVTLSCSPISGHRSVSWYQQTPGQGLQFLFEYFSETQRNKGNFPGRFSGRQFSNSRSEMNVSTLELGDSALYLCASSFRGQGALRTEAFFGQGTRLTVV.

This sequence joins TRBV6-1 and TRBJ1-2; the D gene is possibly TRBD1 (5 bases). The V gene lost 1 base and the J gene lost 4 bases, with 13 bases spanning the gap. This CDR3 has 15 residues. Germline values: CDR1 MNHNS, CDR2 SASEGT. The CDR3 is CASSEVPGRAYGYTF. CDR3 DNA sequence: TGTGCCAGCAGTGAAGTCCCAGGGCGTGCCTATGGCTACACCTTC.

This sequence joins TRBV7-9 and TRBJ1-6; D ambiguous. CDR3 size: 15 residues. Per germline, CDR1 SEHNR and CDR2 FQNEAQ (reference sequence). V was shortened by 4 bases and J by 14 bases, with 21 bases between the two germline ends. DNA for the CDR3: TGTGCCAGCAGCTCCCTTCGCGGGGATGGTACTACCCTCCACTTT. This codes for CASSSLRGDGTTLHF.

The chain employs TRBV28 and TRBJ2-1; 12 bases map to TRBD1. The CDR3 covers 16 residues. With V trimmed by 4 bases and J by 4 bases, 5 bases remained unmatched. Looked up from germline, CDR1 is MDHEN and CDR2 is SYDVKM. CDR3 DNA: TGTGCCAGCAGTTCTCCGGGACAGGGGGCTTACAATGAGCAGTTCTTC. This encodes CASSSPGQGAYNEQFF.

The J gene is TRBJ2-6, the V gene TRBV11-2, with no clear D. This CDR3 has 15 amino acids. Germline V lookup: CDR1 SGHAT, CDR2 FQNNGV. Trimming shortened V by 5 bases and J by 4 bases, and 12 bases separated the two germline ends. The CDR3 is CASSPPPRGANVLTF. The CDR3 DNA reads TGTGCCAGCAGCCCGCCCCCTCGGGGGGCCAACGTCCTGACTTTC.

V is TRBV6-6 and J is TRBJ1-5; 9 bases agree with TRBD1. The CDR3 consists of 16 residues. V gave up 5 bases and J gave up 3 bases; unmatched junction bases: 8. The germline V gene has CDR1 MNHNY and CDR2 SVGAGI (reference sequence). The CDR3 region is CASSKHRDRDNQPQHF. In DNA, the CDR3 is TGTGCCAGCAGTAAACACCGGGACAGGGACAATCAGCCCCAGCATTTT.

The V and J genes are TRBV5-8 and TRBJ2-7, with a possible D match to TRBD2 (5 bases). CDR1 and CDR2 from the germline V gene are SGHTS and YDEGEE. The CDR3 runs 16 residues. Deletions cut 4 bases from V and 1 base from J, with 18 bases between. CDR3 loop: CASSPLLASVSYEQYF. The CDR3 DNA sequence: TGTGCCAGCAGCCCCTTGCTAGCCTCGGTTTCCTACGAGCAGTACTTC.

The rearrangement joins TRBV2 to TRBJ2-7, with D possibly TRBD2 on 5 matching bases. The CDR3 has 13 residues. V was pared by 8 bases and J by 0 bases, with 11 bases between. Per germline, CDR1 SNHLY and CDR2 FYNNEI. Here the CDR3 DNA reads TGTGCCAGCGACCCCCGGGACTCCTACGAGCAGTACGTC. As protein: CASDPRDSYEQYV.

CDR3 nucleotide sequence: TGTGCCAGCAGCTGGACAGGGGGCGACTATGGCTACACCTTC. Amino acids: CASSWTGGDYGYTF. The rearrangement links TRBV7-8 to TRBJ1-2; 11 bases map to TRBD1. The CDR3 is 14 amino acids. Germline V gene data show CDR1 as SGHVS and CDR2 as FQNEAQ. Losses at the gene ends were 4 bases for V and 3 bases for J; bases not matched to a gene: 1.

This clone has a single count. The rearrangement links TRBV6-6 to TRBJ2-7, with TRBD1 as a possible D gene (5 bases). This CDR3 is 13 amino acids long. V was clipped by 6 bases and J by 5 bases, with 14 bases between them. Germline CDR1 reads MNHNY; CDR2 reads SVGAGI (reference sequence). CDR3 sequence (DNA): TGTGCCAGCAGAACACCAGGGTTACACGAGCAGTACTTC. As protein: CASRTPGLHEQYF.

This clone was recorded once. The CDR3 loop is CASSFGPRQTVYGYTF. Written as DNA, the CDR3 is TGTGCCAGCAGCTTCGGCCCTCGACAGACAGTCTATGGCTACACCTTC. The V call is TRBV7-9, the J call TRBJ1-2, with D perhaps matching TRBD1 (5 bases). Deletions cut 3 bases from V and 4 bases from J, with 18 bases between. CDR1 SEHNR and CDR2 FQNEAQ come from the germline V gene (reference sequence). The CDR3 has 16 residues.

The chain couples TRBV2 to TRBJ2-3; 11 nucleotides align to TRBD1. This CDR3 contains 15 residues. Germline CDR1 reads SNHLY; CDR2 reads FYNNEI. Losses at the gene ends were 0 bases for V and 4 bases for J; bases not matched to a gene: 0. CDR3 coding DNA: TGTGCCAGCAGTGAAGCGGGACAGGGGGCAGATACGCAGTATTTT. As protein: CASSEAGQGADTQYF.

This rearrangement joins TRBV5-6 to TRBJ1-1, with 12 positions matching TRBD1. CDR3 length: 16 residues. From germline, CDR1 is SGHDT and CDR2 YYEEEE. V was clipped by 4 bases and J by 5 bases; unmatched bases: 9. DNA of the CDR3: TGTGCCAGCAGCCACCGGGACAGGGGGCAGGGGACTGAAGCTTTCTTT. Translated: CASSHRDRGQGTEAFF.

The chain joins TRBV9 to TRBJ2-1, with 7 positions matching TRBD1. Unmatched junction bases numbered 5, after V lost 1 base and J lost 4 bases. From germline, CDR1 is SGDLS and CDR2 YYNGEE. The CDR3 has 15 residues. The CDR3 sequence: CASSVKGTVYNEQFF. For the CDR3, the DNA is TGTGCCAGCAGCGTAAAGGGGACAGTATACAATGAGCAGTTCTTC.

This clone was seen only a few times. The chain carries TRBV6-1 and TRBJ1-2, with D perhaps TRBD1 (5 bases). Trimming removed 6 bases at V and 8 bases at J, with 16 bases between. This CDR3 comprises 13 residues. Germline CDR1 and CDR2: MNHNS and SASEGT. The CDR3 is CASSPTGASGYTF. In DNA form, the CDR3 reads TGTGCCAGCAGCCCCACAGGTGCCTCAGGCTACACCTTC.

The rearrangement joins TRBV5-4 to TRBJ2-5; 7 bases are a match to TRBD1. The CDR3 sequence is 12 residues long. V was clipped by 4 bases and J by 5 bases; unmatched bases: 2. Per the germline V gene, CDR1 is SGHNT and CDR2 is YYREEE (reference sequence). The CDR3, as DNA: TGTGCCAGCAGCCGGGACAGCGAGACCCAGTACTTC. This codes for CASSRDSETQYF.

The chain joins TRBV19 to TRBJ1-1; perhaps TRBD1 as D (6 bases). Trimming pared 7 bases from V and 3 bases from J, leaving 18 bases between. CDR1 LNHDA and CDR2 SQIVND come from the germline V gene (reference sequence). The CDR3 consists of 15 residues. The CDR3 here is CASTPEGDIDTEAFF. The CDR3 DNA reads TGTGCCAGTACCCCAGAGGGGGACATCGACACTGAAGCTTTCTTT.

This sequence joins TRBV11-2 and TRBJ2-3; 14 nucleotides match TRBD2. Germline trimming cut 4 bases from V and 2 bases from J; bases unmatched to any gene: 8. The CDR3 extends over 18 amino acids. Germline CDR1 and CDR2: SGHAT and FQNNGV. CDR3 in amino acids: CASSSRLAGGTSTDTQYF. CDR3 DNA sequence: TGTGCCAGCAGCTCCCGACTAGCGGGAGGGACTTCCACAGATACGCAGTATTTT. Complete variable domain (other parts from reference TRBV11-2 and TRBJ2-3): EAGVAQSPRYKIIEKRQSVAFWCNPISGHATLYWYQQILGQGPKLLIQFQNNGVVDDSQLPKDRFSAERLKGVDSTLKIQPAKLEDSAVYLCASSSRLAGGTSTDTQYFGPGTRLTVL.